The entry that follows covers one TCR beta chain sequence. Its antigen remains unknown. The data originate from a study of monozygotic twins with inflammatory bowel disease. General study results and limits: Compared with healthy co-twins, IBD patients showed reduced TCRbeta repertoire diversity by inverse Simpson. Concordant and discordant twins showed no difference in repertoire similarity, possibly from limited power.

This CDR3 comprises 14 residues. Germline V gene lookup returns CDR1 SGHTA and CDR2 FQGNSA. Two rounds of nested PCR, of roughly 17 and 9 cycles, were run on TCRalpha and TCRbeta cDNA. TCRdb reprocessed the 5' RACE reads and stores each CDR3 protein as one record, lacking DNA. The listing records roughly 170,000 distinct CDR3 sequences. Sequencing input: blood. The J gene is TRBJ2-7, the V gene TRBV7-2; there is no DNA to check the TCRdb D call of TRBD2. The TCR comes from a human donor with ulcerative colitis or Crohn's disease, or a healthy co-twin of an affected twin (not recorded which). CDR3 region: CASSLSGPYNEQYF.